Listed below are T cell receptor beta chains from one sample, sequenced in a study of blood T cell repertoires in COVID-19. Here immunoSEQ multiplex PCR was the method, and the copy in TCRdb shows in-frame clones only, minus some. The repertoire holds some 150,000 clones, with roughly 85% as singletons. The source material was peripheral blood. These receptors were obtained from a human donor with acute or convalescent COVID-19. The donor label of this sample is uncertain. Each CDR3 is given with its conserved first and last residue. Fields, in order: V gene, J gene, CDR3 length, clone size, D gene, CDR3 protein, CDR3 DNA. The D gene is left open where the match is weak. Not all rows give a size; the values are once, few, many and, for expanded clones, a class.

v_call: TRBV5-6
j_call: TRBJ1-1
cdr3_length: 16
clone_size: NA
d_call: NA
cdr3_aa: CASSRSRARANTEAFF
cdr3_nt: TGTGCCAGCAGCCGCTCCCGGGCCAGGGCGAACACTGAAGCTTTCTTT

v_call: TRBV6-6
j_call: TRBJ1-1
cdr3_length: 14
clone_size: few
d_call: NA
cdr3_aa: CASSYGHGNTEAFF
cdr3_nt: TGTGCCAGCAGTTACGGACACGGGAACACTGAAGCTTTCTTT

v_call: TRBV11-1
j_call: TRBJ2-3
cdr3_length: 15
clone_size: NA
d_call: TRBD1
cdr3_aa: CASSSRQGIPDTQYF
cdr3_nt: TGTGCCAGCAGCTCGAGACAGGGGATCCCAGATACGCAGTATTTT

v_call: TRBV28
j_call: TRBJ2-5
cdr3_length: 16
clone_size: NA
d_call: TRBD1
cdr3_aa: CASSSIGTGAQETQYF
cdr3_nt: TGTGCCAGCAGTTCGATAGGGACAGGGGCCCAAGAGACCCAGTACTTC

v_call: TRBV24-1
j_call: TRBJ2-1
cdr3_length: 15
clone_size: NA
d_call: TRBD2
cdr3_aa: CATSDSSGRGNEQFF
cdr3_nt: TGTGCCACCAGTGATTCGAGCGGGAGGGGGAATGAGCAGTTCTTC

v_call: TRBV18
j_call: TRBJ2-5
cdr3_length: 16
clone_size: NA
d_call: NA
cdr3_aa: CASSPNVGGSQETQYF
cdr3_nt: TGTGCCAGCTCACCAAATGTCGGGGGATCCCAAGAGACCCAGTACTTC

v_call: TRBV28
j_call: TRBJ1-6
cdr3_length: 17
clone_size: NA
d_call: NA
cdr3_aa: CASIHVRGYQDNSPLHF
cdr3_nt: TGTGCCAGCATCCATGTGAGGGGGTATCAGGATAATTCACCCCTCCACTTT

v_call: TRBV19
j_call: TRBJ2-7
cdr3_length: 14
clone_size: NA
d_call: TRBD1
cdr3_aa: CASSIGTATYEQYF
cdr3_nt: TGTGCCAGTAGTATTGGGACAGCTACCTACGAGCAGTACTTC

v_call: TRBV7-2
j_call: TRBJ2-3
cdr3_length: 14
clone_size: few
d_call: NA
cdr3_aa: CASSLAGGTDTQYF
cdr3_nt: TGTGCCAGCAGCTTAGCGGGAGGTACAGATACGCAGTATTTT

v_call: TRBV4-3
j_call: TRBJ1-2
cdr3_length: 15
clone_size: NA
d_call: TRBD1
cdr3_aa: CASSQLPGQGHGYTF
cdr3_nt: TGCGCCAGCAGCCAGTTACCGGGACAGGGACATGGCTACACCTTC

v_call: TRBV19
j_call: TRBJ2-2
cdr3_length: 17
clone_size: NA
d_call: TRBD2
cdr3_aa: CASSIEASGSLPGELFF
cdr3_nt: TGTGCCAGTAGTATAGAGGCTAGCGGGAGTTTACCCGGGGAGCTGTTTTTT

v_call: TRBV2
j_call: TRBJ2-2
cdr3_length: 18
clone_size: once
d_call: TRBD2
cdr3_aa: CASSEYGTSVRRTGELFF
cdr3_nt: TGTGCCAGCAGTGAATACGGGACTAGCGTTAGGAGGACCGGGGAGCTGTTTTTT

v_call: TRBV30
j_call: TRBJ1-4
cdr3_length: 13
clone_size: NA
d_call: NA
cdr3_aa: CAWSRRLNEKLFF
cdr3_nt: TGTGCCTGGAGTCGGCGGTTGAATGAAAAACTGTTTTTT

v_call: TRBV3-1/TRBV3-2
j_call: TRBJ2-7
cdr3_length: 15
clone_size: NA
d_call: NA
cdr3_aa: CASSQETGEVYEQYF
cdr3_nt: TGTGCCAGCAGCCAAGAGACGGGGGAAGTCTACGAGCAGTACTTC

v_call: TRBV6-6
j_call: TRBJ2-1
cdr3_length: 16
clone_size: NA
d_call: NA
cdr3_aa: CASSVLMRGSYNEQFF
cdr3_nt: TGTGCCAGCAGTGTCCTGATGCGGGGCTCCTACAATGAGCAGTTCTTC

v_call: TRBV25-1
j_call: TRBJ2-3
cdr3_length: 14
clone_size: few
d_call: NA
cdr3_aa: CASRGGQLTDTQYF
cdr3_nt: TGTGCCAGCAGGGGGGGACAGCTCACAGATACGCAGTATTTT

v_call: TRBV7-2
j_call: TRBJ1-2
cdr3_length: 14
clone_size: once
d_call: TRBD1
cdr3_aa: CASSLVRTGYGYTF
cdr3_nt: TGTGCCAGCAGCTTAGTAAGGACAGGGTATGGCTACACCTTC

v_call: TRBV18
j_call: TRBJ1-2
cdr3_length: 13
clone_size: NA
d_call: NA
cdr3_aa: CASSPGGSYGYTF
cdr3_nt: TGTGCCAGCTCACCGGGGGGTAGCTATGGCTACACCTTC